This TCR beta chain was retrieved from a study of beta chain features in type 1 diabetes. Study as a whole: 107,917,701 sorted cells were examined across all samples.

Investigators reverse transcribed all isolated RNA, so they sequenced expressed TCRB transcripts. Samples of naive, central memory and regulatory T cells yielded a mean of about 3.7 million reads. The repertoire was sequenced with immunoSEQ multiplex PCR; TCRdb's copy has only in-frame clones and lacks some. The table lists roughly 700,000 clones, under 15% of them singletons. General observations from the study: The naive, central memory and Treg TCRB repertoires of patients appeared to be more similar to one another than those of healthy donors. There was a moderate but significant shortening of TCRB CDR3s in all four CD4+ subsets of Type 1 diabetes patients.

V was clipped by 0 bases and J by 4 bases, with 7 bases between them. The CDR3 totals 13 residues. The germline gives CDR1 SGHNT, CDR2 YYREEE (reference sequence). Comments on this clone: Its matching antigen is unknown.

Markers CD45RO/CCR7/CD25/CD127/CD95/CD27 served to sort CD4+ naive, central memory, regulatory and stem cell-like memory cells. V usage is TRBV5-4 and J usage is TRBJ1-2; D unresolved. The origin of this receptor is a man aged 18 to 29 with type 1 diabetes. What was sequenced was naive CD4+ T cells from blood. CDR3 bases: TGTGCCAGCAGCTTGGGTACAGCCTATGGCTACACCTTC. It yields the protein CASSLGTAYGYTF.